This T cell receptor beta chain is from a study of glioma-infiltrating T cells. Points from the study as a whole: Tissue and blood shared very few CDR3 sequences. Gliomas, especially low-grade, showed above-expected tissue-blood divergence; non-neoplastic patients showed below.

The iRepertoire nested amplicon-rescue multiplex PCR amplified TCR alpha and beta CDR3s from RNA. One-step reverse transcription and amplification started from approximately 100-400 ng of tissue mRNA or PBMC total RNA. One entry per CDR3 protein, called by TCRdb with MiXCR from the multiplex PCR reads. The sample has about 210,000 distinct CDR3 sequences; over 25% are singletons. This clonotype was detected only a few times. What it recognizes is unknown. CDR3 length equals 16 residues. The V and J ends lost 2 bases and 2 bases, in that order; junction bases with no gene match: 7. From germline, CDR1 is LGHNT and CDR2 FRNRAP.

The sequence derives from a human donor with low-grade glioma or glioblastoma, undergoing nonglioma brain surgery, or in good health (not recorded which). V is TRBV12-5 and J is TRBJ1-2; 8 positions agree with TRBD1. Sequences were obtained from glioma tissue, nonneoplastic brain tissue, or PBMCs (not recorded which). DNA of the CDR3: TGTGCTAGTGGTTTGACCCCAGGGGGCGGAAACTATGGCTACACCTTC. Encoded protein: CASGLTPGGGNYGYTF.